The 18 T cell receptor beta chains below were found in one sample sequenced in a study of T-cell reconstitution after alpha-beta-depleted transplantation in children (dated by TCRdb to the mid-2010s). Libraries came from PCR. The data were produced on an Illumina HiSeq 2500. To normalize quantification of the TCRbeta repertoire, the TCR libraries were built with molecular barcoding that relied on unique molecular identifiers. Clones were called with MiXCR by TCRdb after fastp trimmed the public reads at Q25, and only in-frame beta chains were retained. Rows matching on CDR3 protein sequence are summarized as one entry with the most common DNA and genes. The sample profile shows 500,000 to 600,000 distinct CDR3 sequences; about a sixth of them were found once. The ten largest clones add up to more than 2.5% of the sample. The sequencing here drew on PBMCs from the stem cell graft donor, taken from the stem cell graft. The receptors shown here come from a human donor who donated a stem cell graft to a child with acute lymphoblastic leukemia.

The chain employs TRBV7-8 and TRBJ2-1; 9 bases are shared with TRBD2. J gave up 0 bases and V 5 bases, and 17 bases lay outside the gene matches. The length of the CDR3 is 20 residues. Germline V gene data show CDR1 as SGHVS and CDR2 as FQNEAQ. The CDR3 is CASSDVYAGGRYYSYNEQFF. For the CDR3, the DNA is TGTGCCAGCAGCGACGTGTATGCGGGAGGGCGGTACTACTCCTACAATGAGCAGTTCTTC. The full variable domain, with the rest looked up from reference TRBV7-8 and TRBJ2-1, is GAGVSQSPRYKVAKRGQDVALRCDPISGHVSLFWYQQALGQGPEFLTYFQNEAQLDKSGLPSDRFFAERPEGSVSTLKIQRTQQEDSAVYLCASSDVYAGGRYYSYNEQFFGPGTRLTVL.

V gene TRBV29-1 combines with J gene TRBJ2-3; D ambiguous. The CDR3 has 12 residues. Looked up from germline, CDR1 is SQVTM and CDR2 is ANQGSEA. The V end lost 1 base, the J end lost 3 bases, and 5 bases lay between the germline ends. CDR3 coding DNA: TGCAGCGTTGAAGGGGCGACAGATACGCAGTATTTT. As protein: CSVEGATDTQYF.

As to this clonotype: A read error may produce the germline difference seen at one junction end. J is TRBJ1-5 and V is TRBV18; possibly TRBD1 for D (5 bases). Per germline, CDR1 KGHSH and CDR2 LQKENI. The length of the CDR3 is 14 residues. CDR3 DNA sequence: TGTGCCAGCACACCAGGGTTTGGCAATCAGCCCCAGCATTTT. Translation gives CASTPGFGNQPQHF.

This clonotype was seen a few times. This chain uses TRBV13 with TRBJ2-1; 7 bases match TRBD2. The junction had 19 bases not matched to a gene; V was cut back by 4 bases and J by 7 bases. Germline CDR1 is PRHDT and CDR2 is FYEKMQ (reference sequence). The CDR3 consists of 18 residues. CDR3 residues: CASSSSYVLADLRNEQFF. The CDR3 region has the DNA TGTGCCAGCAGCTCCTCTTACGTCCTAGCGGACCTAAGGAATGAGCAGTTCTTC.

For this clonotype: At one of its ends the junction is not consistent with the germline gene, which may arise from a read error. CDR3 DNA: TGTGCCAGCAGCGTGGTGGGTATAGGGGTATCTGGGGCCAACGGCCTGACTTTC. Protein sequence: CASSVVGIGVSGANGLTF. The rearrangement links TRBV5-6 to TRBJ2-6; D possibly corresponds to TRBD1 (5 bases). Germline V lookup: CDR1 SGHDT, CDR2 YYEEEE. The CDR3 sequence is 18 residues long.

This clonotype was found a few times. J is TRBJ2-5 and V is TRBV12-3 or TRBV12-4; D remains unclear. Trimming pared 6 bases from V and 1 base from J, leaving 9 bases between. The CDR3 loop spans 13 amino acids. CDR3 sequence (DNA): TGTGCCAGCAGCCGGCAGGTCCAAGAGACCCAGTACTTC. As protein: CASSRQVQETQYF.

In this sample, this clonotype turned up a few times. The chain joins TRBV19 to TRBJ2-7; TRBD2 matches at 7 bases. V shed 6 bases and J 0 bases; nucleotides not matched to a gene: 5. The V gene's germline CDR1 is LNHDA and CDR2 SQIVND (reference sequence). The CDR3 loop spans 14 amino acids. The CDR3 DNA sequence: TGTGCCAGTAGCCCTACTAGCGCCTCCTACGAGCAGTACTTC. As protein: CASSPTSASYEQYF.

This clonotype was counted many times. V gene TRBV10-2 combines with J gene TRBJ1-6; TRBD1 aligns across 8 bases. J gave up 8 bases and V 8 bases, and 8 bases lay outside the gene matches. This CDR3 contains 14 residues. Germline V CDR1 and CDR2: WSHSY, SAAADI. Here the CDR3 reads CASGRTGQDSPLHF. CDR3 in DNA: TGCGCCAGCGGCAGGACAGGGCAGGATTCACCCCTCCACTTT.

A few counts support this clonotype. The rearrangement joins TRBV14 to TRBJ2-7; no definite D call. V lost 3 bases, J lost 2 bases, and 8 bases lay in between. CDR3 size: 13 residues. In germline, CDR1 is SGHDN, CDR2 FVKESK. CDR3 DNA sequence: TGTGCCAGCAGCCATACAGCGACCTACGAGCAGTACTTC. It translates to CASSHTATYEQYF.

Only a few counts were recorded for this clonotype. The chain carries TRBV18 and TRBJ2-7, with TRBD1 identical over 9 bases. J lost 0 bases, V lost 6 bases, and 6 bases had no gene match. This CDR3 comprises 15 residues. CDR1 and CDR2 (germline): KGHSH, LQKENI. The CDR3 DNA reads TGTGCCAGCTCCCCGGGACAGGGAGGCTCCTACGAGCAGTACTTC. Its translation is CASSPGQGGSYEQYF.

The CDR3 coding sequence is TGCAGTGCTAGAGGCGGAGATCAGCCCCAGCATTTT. It specifies CSARGGDQPQHF. This sequence joins TRBV20-1 and TRBJ1-5, with no clear D. Germline loops: CDR1 DFQATT, CDR2 SNEGSKA (reference sequence). The CDR3 has 12 amino acids. The V and J ends lost 1 base and 5 bases respectively, with 6 bases between them.

V gene TRBV2 combines with J gene TRBJ1-1; D perhaps matches TRBD1 (5 bases). Germline V gene sequence: CDR1 SNHLY, CDR2 FYNNEI. Trimming left V 9 bases short and J 8 bases short, with 16 bases between. This CDR3 region has 12 residues. CDR3 in DNA: TGTGCCAGAGTAACAGGAGACAGAGAAGCTTTCTTT. Translating it yields CARVTGDREAFF.

This chain links TRBV4-1 with TRBJ2-7; tentative D call: TRBD1 (8 bases). V shed 0 bases and J shed 2 bases, with 14 bases lying between them. Germline lookup yields CDR1 MGHRA and CDR2 YSYEKL. The CDR3 extends over 16 amino acids. Here the CDR3 reads CASSQEWTGRAYEQYF. CDR3 DNA: TGCGCCAGCAGCCAAGAATGGACAGGGAGGGCCTACGAGCAGTACTTC.

The chain couples TRBV29-1 to TRBJ1-1; no firm D call. With 6 bases removed from V and 2 bases from J, the gap between germline ends came to 10 bases. The CDR3 totals 12 residues. Germline V gene sequence: CDR1 SQVTM, CDR2 ANQGSEA. CDR3 sequence: CSVASHNTEAFF. The CDR3 nucleotides are TGCAGCGTCGCGTCACACAACACTGAAGCTTTCTTT.

This clonotype has just a few counts. The chain carries TRBV3-1 and TRBJ2-5; no reliable D call. This CDR3 is 15 amino acids long. Germline assignment: CDR1 LGHDT and CDR2 YNNKEL (reference sequence). V was trimmed by 1 base and J by 5 bases, leaving 14 bases between them. The CDR3 nucleotides are TGTGCCAGCAGCCAAGGAAATAGGGCCCGGGAGACCCAGTACTTC. This translates into CASSQGNRARETQYF.

This clonotype was detected only a few times. This chain joins TRBV9 and TRBJ2-3; either TRBD1 or TRBD2 may fit D (5 bases each). V dropped 0 bases and J dropped 1 base, with 6 bases sitting between them. Germline CDR1 SGDLS, CDR2 YYNGEE. The CDR3 length is 14 residues. This CDR3 is CASSVEGRTDTQYF. Written as DNA, the CDR3 is TGTGCCAGCAGCGTAGAGGGACGCACAGATACGCAGTATTTT.

This clonotype occurred a few times. The chain joins TRBV20-1 to TRBJ2-3; maybe TRBD2 (6 bases). V lost 1 base to trimming and J lost 6 bases, with 17 bases between them. Germline-derived CDR1 and CDR2 are DFQATT and SNEGSKA (reference sequence). The CDR3 has 15 residues. The CDR3 spells CSARGAGRNWDTQYF. In DNA form, the CDR3 reads TGCAGTGCTAGAGGAGCGGGTCGCAATTGGGATACGCAGTATTTT.

The chain joins TRBV29-1 to TRBJ2-2; possible D gene TRBD2, 6 bases. The CDR3 contains 17 residues. CDR1 and CDR2 (germline): SQVTM, ANQGSEA. V was cut by 0 bases and J by 1 base, with 15 bases left in between. CDR3 DNA: TGCAGCGTTGAAGATTTCGGGGGACGGGGGAACACCGGGGAGCTGTTTTTT. Its translation is CSVEDFGGRGNTGELFF.